This T cell receptor beta chain was profiled in a study of beta chain features in type 1 diabetes (dated by TCRdb to 2016 to 2019). Study-wide context: No differences in mean age, gender distribution, total cell number or subset yield were found between patients and healthy donors. A total of 107,917,701 sorted cells were examined across all samples, and the number of cells per subset was strongly correlated with RNA yield. In the study, recently diagnosed type 1 diabetes patients and matched healthy donors were compared on the TCRB repertoires of their sorted circulating CD4+ T cell subsets. Regulatory and stem cell-like memory subsets were isolated from only 8 patients and 8 healthy donors, whereas naive and central memory subsets came from all 28 donors.

Here is what the overall study found, with its caveats: Because cDNA was sequenced instead of genomic DNA, highly expressing activated cells could be over-represented, though the groups showed no difference in activation or CD3 levels. Shorter templates might have been favored by PCR, but patient and control samples were amplified and corrected together, so both groups would have been affected equally by any skew. Fewer insertions and more nucleotide deletions at VDJ recombination sites were observed in patients with type 1 diabetes, implying thymic rearrangement abnormalities. Because small numbers of individuals were included in the HLA sub-analyses, any influence of HLA type on TCRB rearrangement was left unresolved. The naive, central memory and regulatory TCRB repertoires appeared to resemble one another more closely among patients than among healthy donors. Type 1 diabetes patients showed a moderate but significant shortening of TCRB CDR3 length in all four CD4+ subsets.

This clone was picked up a small number of times. The antigen it binds to is not known. Qualities for individual bases were not recorded, and no much larger clone is one base off. The sample contains more than one DNA sequence encoding this CDR3. V gives up 3 bases and J gives up 1 base, and the segment between their germline ends measures 9 bases. The CDR3 goes from the cysteine to the phenylalanine over 13 residues. Only the CDR3 portion is preserved as DNA: 39 bases, with reading frame beginning at the first base. The germline V gene supplies CDR1 SQVTM and CDR2 ANQGSEA. The High Capacity cDNA Reverse Transcription Kit was used to reverse transcribe all of the isolated RNA, meaning that expressed TCRB transcripts were what got sequenced. Deep immunoSEQ sequencing was applied to naive, central memory and regulatory T cell samples, giving an average of around 3.4 million total reads per sample. After sorted cells were lysed in RLT buffer, RNA was extracted with DNase-treated RNeasy Micro or Mini kits, with the choice depending on cell number. To prevent cross-contamination, each cell subset was processed individually, whereas patient and healthy donor samples were processed jointly. TCRB sequences were amplified from cDNA with the immunoSEQ multiplex PCR, producing 87-bp fragments spanning the CDR3 region. Sequencing of the amplicons was performed on the Illumina HiSeq platform. On the authors' methods: PCR bias was computationally corrected using synthetic template baselines, reads within Hamming distance 2 were collapsed, and singletons that could not be merged were discarded. Reads were aligned against IMGT to assign V, D and J genes, CDR3 length and insertions or deletions at six rearrangement sites. Within each subset, clonotype counts were normalized to sorted cell number, after which true diversity and Gini coefficients were computed with the tcR R package. The overlap coefficient, calculated on TCRB nucleotide sequences, was used to measure repertoire sharing. Out-of-frame TCRB sequences from naive cells were analyzed as a proxy for the pre-selection repertoire. The table comes from immuneACCESS by way of TCRdb, which keeps in-frame sequences with V and J called. Part of the clones is missing from these tables; in studies checked, under half for an unresolved V gene and the rest for unknown reasons. Clonal size and the V and J genes are those of that table, whereas D and trimming came from the DNA. The sample contains about 700,000 clones, about an eighth of them found a single time. The ten largest clonotypes hold about 0.02% of the sample.

Each donor gave one peripheral blood draw, approximately 110 mL on average, collected into heparinised tubes. Naive, central memory, regulatory and stem cell-like memory CD4+ T cells were sorted on a BD FACSAria II using a panel including CD45RO, CCR7, CD25, CD127, CD95 and CD27. A purity above 95% was achieved for all sorted populations. PBMCs were separated immediately by Lymphoprep density gradient centrifugation and were stained directly, without being cultured. To minimize batch effects, samples were stained and sorted in pairs, one healthy donor with one patient per experiment. The sequence links TRBV29-1 to TRBJ1-1; a weak D assignment points to TRBD1 (5 bases agree). The sequence was obtained from a man in his late teens or twenties with type 1 diabetes. The sequenced sample consisted of naive CD4+ T cells from blood. The cell subset or site tag for this specimen amounts to: true naive CD4+ T cells. The CDR3: CSVDRGGNTEAFF. The DNA is TGCAGCGTTGATAGGGGTGGGAACACTGAAGCTTTCTTT.